This paragraph covers one T cell receptor (beta chain) sequence. The record originates from a study of blood T cell repertoires in COVID-19. Study-wide background: The origin of the acute and convalescent COVID-19 samples was the United States, Italy and Spain.

In the authors' workflow: Nucleated cell number was recorded as an estimate derived from reference gene primer amplification. TCRdb keeps only in-frame clones here, not all; method: immunoSEQ multiplex PCR. The D gene and trimming were derived from the DNA, and the V and J assignments and clone size from that table. This table holds roughly 120,000 clones, over 70% found once. The source of this sequence is a woman aged 50 to 60 with acute or convalescent COVID-19. Sequenced material: peripheral blood.

DNA of the CDR3: TGTGCCAGCAGCCCGACCTCGGGGACAGGGTATGAAGCTTTCTTT. Protein: CASSPTSGTGYEAFF. This chain uses TRBV6-4 with TRBJ1-1, with 9 bases aligning to TRBD1. Germline CDR1 reads MRHNA; CDR2 reads SNTAGT. This CDR3 contains 15 residues. J lost 7 bases, V lost 6 bases, and 12 bases had no gene match.